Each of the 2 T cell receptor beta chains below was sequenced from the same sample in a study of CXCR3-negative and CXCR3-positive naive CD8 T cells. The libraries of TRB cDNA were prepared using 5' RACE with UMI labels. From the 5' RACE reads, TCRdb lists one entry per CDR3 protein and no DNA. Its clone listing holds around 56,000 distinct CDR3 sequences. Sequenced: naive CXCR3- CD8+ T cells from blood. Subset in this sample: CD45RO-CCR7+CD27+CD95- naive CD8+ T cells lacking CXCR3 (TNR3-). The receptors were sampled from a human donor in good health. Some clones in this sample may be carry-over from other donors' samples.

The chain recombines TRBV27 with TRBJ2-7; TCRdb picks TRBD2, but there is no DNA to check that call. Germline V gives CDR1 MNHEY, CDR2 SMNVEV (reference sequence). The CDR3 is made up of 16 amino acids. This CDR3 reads CASSLSSGGIPYEQYF.

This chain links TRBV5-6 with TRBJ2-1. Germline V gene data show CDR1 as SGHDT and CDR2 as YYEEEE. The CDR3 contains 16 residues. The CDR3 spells CASSLGNSFSYNEQFF.